This T cell receptor (beta chain) appears in the sequencing data of a study of T cells in localized non-small cell lung cancer. Study-wide points: It was uninvolved adjacent lung that showed the highest T cell clonality, exceeding tumor. The study linked higher blood T cell density to longer overall survival. Adjacent lung tissue had a median roughly 52 of the top 100 clones found in the tumor.

V gave up 7 bases and J gave up 6 bases; unmatched junction bases: 8. CDR1 and CDR2 (germline): SQVTM, ANQGSEA. The CDR3 contains 13 residues. Atypia-free adjacent lung came from at least 2 cm beyond the tumor margin. A word on this clone: No antigen is known for it.

Only in-frame clones appear in the TCRdb table, and some are missing; sequencing was by immunoSEQ multiplex PCR. The sample lists about 1,000 clones, about a fifth seen once, with approximately 12% in the top ten. The sequencing used normal lung tissue next to the tumor, collected before any cancer treatment. The chain joins TRBV29-1 to TRBJ2-3; 9 bases are a match to TRBD2. The clonotype comes from a male donor at least 60 years old with stage III squamous cell lung carcinoma. CDR3 DNA sequence: TGCAGCGCCGGCGGGGGGGCAGGGGATACGCAGTATTTT. Translated: CSAGGGAGDTQYF.